Described below is a single T cell receptor beta chain sequence and its context. The PCR used 60 Vbeta and 13 Jbeta primers. Clones were sequenced by immunoSEQ multiplex PCR, and TCRdb holds only the in-frame ones, with some missing. The sample spans some 76,000 clones; the ten largest clones claim 2% to 2.5%. This sample is drawn from a study of cytomegalovirus exposure and HLA in healthy donors. This CDR3 has 15 amino acids. CDR1 and CDR2 (germline): SEHNR, FQNEAQ (reference sequence). Unmatched junction bases numbered 0, after V lost 1 base and J lost 1 base. This chain uses TRBV7-9 with TRBJ2-7, with 11 bases identical to TRBD1. This clonotype originated in a female donor in good health and CMV-seropositive. Input material: PBMCs. CDR3: CASSLGDRGSYEQYF. Here the CDR3 DNA reads TGTGCCAGCAGCTTAGGGGACAGGGGGTCCTACGAGCAGTACTTC.